This T cell receptor (beta chain) was captured in a study of radiotherapy plus CTLA-4 blockade in lung cancer. Across the study: Patients showed objective responses in about 18% of cases and disease control in roughly 30%.

Germline CDR1 SGHTA, CDR2 FQGNSA. J gave up 6 bases and V 2 bases, and 3 bases lay outside the gene matches. The CDR3 covers 14 residues. A note on this clone: Its antigen is not identified.

Points from the study as a whole: Strongest reported response predictors: early blood clone changes and post-radiation interferon-beta. TCR clones from tumors expanded in blood after radiotherapy plus ipilimumab.

TCRdb's table, derived via immunoSEQ multiplex PCR, lists solely in-frame clones and lacks some. The sample lists 60,000 to 70,000 clones; less than 80% were seen once. Each patient with chemo-refractory metastatic non-small-cell lung cancer was treated with focal radiation plus CTLA-4 blockade using ipilimumab. Source: peripheral blood, taken from a patient treated with radiotherapy plus ipilimumab. This TCR came from a human donor with non-small cell lung cancer who had a complete response to radiotherapy plus ipilimumab. The chain uses TRBV7-2 and TRBJ2-1; TRBD2 matches at 8 bases. In nucleotides, the CDR3 is TGTGCCAGCAGCTTATTCGCGGGAGGCAATGAGCAGTTCTTC. This codes for CASSLFAGGNEQFF.